Listed below are T cell receptor beta chains from one sample, sequenced in a study of T-cell reconstitution after alpha-beta-depleted transplantation in children. TCRdb re-called the PCR reads through MiXCR, storing one row per CDR3 protein. In the table there are approximately 500,000 distinct CDR3 sequences, roughly 10% of which are singletons. Sequencing used PBMCs, obtained before TCRalphabeta/CD19-depleted stem cell transplant. The source of these receptors is a child aged 2 to 10 with inherited bone marrow failure, due to receive a stem cell transplant. CDR3s leave out the opening cysteine and the closing phenylalanine or tryptophan.

v_call	cdr3_aa
TRBV6-5	ASSYSMGRGYTEAF
TRBV5-1	ASSQRTSGAHNEQF
TRBV25-1	ASGGQGLCCT
TRBV7-9	ASSPQNEKLF
TRBV20-1	SARLAPQETQY
TRBV29-1	SVGPTYEQY
TRBV7-8	ASSFGTSGSGYNEQF
TRBV24-1	ATSDPKRAGESEQF
TRBV5-6	ASSLWRASTDTQY
TRBV12-3/TRBV12-4	ASSLTGGSEAF
TRBV13	ASSLRTARNEKLF
TRBV20-1	SATTSGIYNEQF
TRBV5-1	ASSDQGVTEAF
TRBV29-1	SARLALVYNEQF
TRBV7-6	ASSPGWARSDTQY
TRBV9	ASSGLHDDTDTQY
TRBV20-1	SAQRAF
TRBV29-1	SASETRHGYGYT
TRBV7-9	ASSSGRDEQF
TRBV23-1	ASSQAFLDGTNEKLF
TRBV27	ASSLGSYHTDTQY
TRBV20-1	SAPRGGTGYT
TRBV10-3	AISESQRTYEQY
TRBV9	ASSVVEVGELF
TRBV20-1	SARDGSSYNEQF
TRBV12-3/TRBV12-4	ASSPAGQGGQPQH
TRBV2	ASRTGTGYTDTQY
TRBV7-2	ASSPAIGLANSRYYNEQF
TRBV6-1	ASSESISRGRPYNEQF
TRBV28	ASSPPEDSPLH
TRBV5-1	ASSLARGTSGTYEQY
TRBV27	ASSLRLAGGYEQY
TRBV6-5	ASSWGHLYEQY
TRBV28	ASSLFWMNTEAF
TRBV7-2	ASSLRGEGDNEQF
TRBV7-2	ASSISGSPHEQY
TRBV7-2	ASSLVLGTQQETQY
TRBV27	ASSLYGGLLTEAF
TRBV6-5	ASSYSRLAGGDTQY
TRBV7-9	ASRLVQGLFYEQY
TRBV5-1	ASSLEGPYSNQPQH
TRBV7-2	ASSSQGDTEAF
TRBV6-2/TRBV6-3	ASSYGQSWDGYT
TRBV11-2	ASSLGFDEQF
TRBV7-2	ASSARDGSYNEQF
TRBV21-1	ASSLGRLGADTEAF
TRBV27	ASSLRTGLETQY